The T cell receptor beta chain under discussion was sequenced for a study of Graves' ophthalmopathy and Graves' hyperthyroidism. V lost 7 bases and J lost 0, with 13 bases in between. CDR3 length: 15 amino acids. Using RNA transcripts, the TCR beta CDR3 regions were amplified. First-round RT-PCR used HTBI primers; second-round multiplex PCR followed. TCRdb re-called the multiplex PCR reads with MiXCR, one entry per CDR3 protein. The table shows about 620,000 distinct CDR3 sequences, with approximately 21% occurring only once. Symptoms, serum thyroxine and TRAb, thyroid ultrasound, and orbital computed tomography formed the diagnostic basis. With regard to this clonotype: Its antigen is still unknown.

General study findings and limits: An approximately 82% specificity and 87.88% sensitivity were achieved by a 13-signature model that separated ophthalmopathy from stable hyperthyroidism.

This rearrangement joins TRBV12-3 or TRBV12-4 to TRBJ2-4, with D maybe TRBD2 (6 bases). The sequencing sample was made of peripheral blood. This receptor was identified in a woman under 30 with stable Graves' hyperthyroidism. Some clones in this sample may be carry-over from other donors' samples. The CDR3 loop reads CASKEGQLAKNIQYF. The CDR3 DNA is TGTGCCAGCAAGGAGGGCCAGCTAGCCAAAAACATTCAGTACTTC.